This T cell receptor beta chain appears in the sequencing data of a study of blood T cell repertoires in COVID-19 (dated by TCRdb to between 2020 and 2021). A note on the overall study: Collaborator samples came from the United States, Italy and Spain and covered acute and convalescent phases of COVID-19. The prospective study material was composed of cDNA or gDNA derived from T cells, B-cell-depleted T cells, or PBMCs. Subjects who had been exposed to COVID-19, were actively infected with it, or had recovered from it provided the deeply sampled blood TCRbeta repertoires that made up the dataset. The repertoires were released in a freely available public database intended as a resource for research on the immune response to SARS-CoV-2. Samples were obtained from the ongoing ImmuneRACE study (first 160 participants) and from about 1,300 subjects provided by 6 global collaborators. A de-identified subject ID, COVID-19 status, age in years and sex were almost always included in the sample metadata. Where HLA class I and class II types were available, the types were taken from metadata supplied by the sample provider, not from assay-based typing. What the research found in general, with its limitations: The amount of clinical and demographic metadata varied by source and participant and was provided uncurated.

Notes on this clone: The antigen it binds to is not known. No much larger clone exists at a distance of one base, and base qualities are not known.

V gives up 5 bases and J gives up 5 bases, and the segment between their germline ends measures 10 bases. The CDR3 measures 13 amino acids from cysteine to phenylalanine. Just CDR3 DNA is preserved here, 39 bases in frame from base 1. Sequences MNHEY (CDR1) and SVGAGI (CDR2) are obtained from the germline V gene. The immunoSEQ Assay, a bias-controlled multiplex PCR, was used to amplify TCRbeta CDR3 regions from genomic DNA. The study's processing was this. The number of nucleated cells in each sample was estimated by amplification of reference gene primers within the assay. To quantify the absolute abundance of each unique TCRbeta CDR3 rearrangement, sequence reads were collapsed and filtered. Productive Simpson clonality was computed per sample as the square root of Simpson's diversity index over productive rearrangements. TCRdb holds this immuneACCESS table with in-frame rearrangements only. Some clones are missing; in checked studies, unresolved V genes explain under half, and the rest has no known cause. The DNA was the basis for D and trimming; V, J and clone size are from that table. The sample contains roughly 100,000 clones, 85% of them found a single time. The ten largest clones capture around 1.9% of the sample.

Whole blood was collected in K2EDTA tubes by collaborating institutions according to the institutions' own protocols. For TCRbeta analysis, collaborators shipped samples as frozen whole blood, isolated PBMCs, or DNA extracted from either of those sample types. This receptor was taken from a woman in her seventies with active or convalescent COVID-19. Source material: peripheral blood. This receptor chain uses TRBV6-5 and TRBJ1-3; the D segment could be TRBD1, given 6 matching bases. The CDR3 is CASSHRARNTIYF. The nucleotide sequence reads TGTGCCAGCAGTCACAGGGCTAGAAACACCATATATTTT.